This TCR beta chain was found in a study of T-cell reconstitution after alpha-beta-depleted transplantation in children. There are 16 residues in the CDR3. V lost 5 bases, J lost 7 bases, and 23 bases lay in between. Germline V gene data show CDR1 as DFQATT and CDR2 as SNEGSKA (reference sequence). Preparation of the TCRbeta library used unique molecular identifiers. TCRdb fed the PCR reads into MiXCR, producing one record per CDR3 protein. The repertoire holds 450,000 to 600,000 distinct CDR3 sequences, with about 18% as singletons. Sample: PBMCs from the stem cell graft donor, taken from the stem cell graft. The sequence came from a human donor who donated a stem cell graft to a child with acute lymphoblastic leukemia. This rearrangement joins TRBV20-1 to TRBJ1-4; D call uncertain. The CDR3 is CSALLSKGSLSEKLFF. Written as DNA, the CDR3 is TGCAGTGCTCTTCTTTCGAAAGGGAGTTTAAGTGAAAAACTGTTTTTT.